Below are 5 T cell receptor beta chains sequenced from a single sample in a study of blood T cell repertoires in COVID-19. The assay was immunoSEQ multiplex PCR, and TCRdb's table has in-frame clones only and misses some. The profile covers roughly 68,000 clones, with almost 85% appearing a single time and less than 30% taken by the ten largest. The specimen was peripheral blood. Every receptor here comes from a man in his fifties or sixties with acute or convalescent COVID-19.

The chain carries TRBV27 and TRBJ2-5; 9 nucleotides line up with TRBD1. J lost 5 bases, V lost 3 bases, and 7 bases had no gene match. There are 15 residues in the CDR3. CDR1 is MNHEY and CDR2 is SMNVEV in the germline V gene (reference sequence). This CDR3 is CASSFWSDRGETQYF. As DNA, the CDR3 is TGTGCCAGCAGTTTCTGGTCGGACAGGGGTGAGACCCAGTACTTC.

The V call is TRBV14, the J call TRBJ1-3; D possibly corresponds to TRBD1 (5 bases). V shed 2 bases and J shed 0 bases, with 11 bases lying between them. The CDR3 spans 16 residues. Germline V gene data show CDR1 as SGHDN and CDR2 as FVKESK. Written as DNA, the CDR3 is TGTGCCAGCAGCCAACCCCGACAGTCCTCTGGAAACACCATATATTTT. Amino acids: CASSQPRQSSGNTIYF.

This chain uses TRBV7-2 with TRBJ2-2; perhaps TRBD2 as D (7 bases). V was pared by 10 bases and J by 5 bases, with 26 bases between. The CDR3 sequence is 17 residues long. Looked up from germline, CDR1 is SGHTA and CDR2 is FQGNSA. The CDR3 DNA is TGTGCCACCCGTCCATTAAGGGGGGGCGTGAGTACCGGGGAGCTGTTTTTT. Translation gives CATRPLRGGVSTGELFF.

The chain carries TRBV19 and TRBJ1-6; D remains unclear. The CDR3 has 14 residues. Trimming removed 3 bases from V and 4 bases from J, with 7 bases in between. Germline CDR1 and CDR2: LNHDA and SQIVND (reference sequence). CDR3 sequence: CASSMSGYNSPLHF. DNA of the CDR3: TGTGCCAGTAGTATGTCCGGTTATAATTCACCCCTCCACTTT.

V gene TRBV5-3 combines with J gene TRBJ2-5; D gene unclear. TRBV5-3 is annotated as an ORF whose role is uncertain. This CDR3 spans 13 amino acids. Between the trimmed V and J ends, which lost 0 bases and 1 base, there was a span of 4 bases. The CDR3 loop reads CARSLGLQETQYF. The CDR3, as DNA: TGTGCCAGAAGCTTGGGTCTCCAAGAGACCCAGTACTTC.